This T cell receptor beta chain was profiled in a study of blood T cell repertoires in COVID-19. Whole-study context: PBMCs, B-cell-depleted T cells, or T cells were the source of the cDNA or gDNA that made up the material.

Individuals drawn from 20 to 25 US areas were about 18 to 95 years old. The protocol was immunoSEQ multiplex PCR, while the TCRdb copy is restricted to in-frame clones and leaves out a portion. The sample carries 330,000 or so clones, roughly nine tenths recorded once. This CDR3 has 13 amino acids. Between the trimmed V and J ends, which lost 2 bases and 3 bases, there was a span of 5 bases. Looked up from germline, CDR1 is SGHKS and CDR2 is YYEKEE (reference sequence). This receptor was obtained from a woman in her thirties who had recovered from COVID-19. The sample consisted of PBMCs or T cells enriched from blood (not recorded which). This sequence joins TRBV5-5 and TRBJ2-2, with D uncertain. The DNA for the CDR3 is TGTGCCAGCAGCTTCAGTTACACCGGGGAGCTGTTTTTT. It encodes CASSFSYTGELFF.